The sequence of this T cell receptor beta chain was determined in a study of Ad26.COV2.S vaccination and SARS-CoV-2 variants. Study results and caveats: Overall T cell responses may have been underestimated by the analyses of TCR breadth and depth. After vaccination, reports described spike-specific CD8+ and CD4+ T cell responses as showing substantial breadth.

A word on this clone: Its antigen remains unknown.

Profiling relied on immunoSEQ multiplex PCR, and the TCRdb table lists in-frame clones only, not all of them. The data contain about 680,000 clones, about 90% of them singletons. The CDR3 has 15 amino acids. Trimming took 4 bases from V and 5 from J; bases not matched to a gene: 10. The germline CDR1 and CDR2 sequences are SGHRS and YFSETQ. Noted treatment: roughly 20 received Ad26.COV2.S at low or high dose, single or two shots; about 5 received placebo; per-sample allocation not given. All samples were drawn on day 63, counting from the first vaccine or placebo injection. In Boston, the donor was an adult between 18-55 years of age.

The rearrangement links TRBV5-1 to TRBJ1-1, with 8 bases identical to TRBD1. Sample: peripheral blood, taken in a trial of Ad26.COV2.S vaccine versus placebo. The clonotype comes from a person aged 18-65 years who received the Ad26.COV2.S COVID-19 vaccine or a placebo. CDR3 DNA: TGCGCCAGCAGCACTGCTACCAGGGGGCGAACTGAAGCTTTCTTT. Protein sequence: CASSTATRGRTEAFF.